This T cell receptor (beta chain) was profiled in a study of beta chain features in type 1 diabetes. A few counts support this clone. Its antigen remains unidentified. Study conclusions and caveats: Type 1 diabetes patients had moderately but significantly shorter TCRB CDR3s in all four CD4+ subsets.

Reverse transcribing all isolated RNA meant expressed TCRB transcripts were sequenced. The protocol was immunoSEQ multiplex PCR, while the TCRdb copy is restricted to in-frame clones and leaves out a portion. The table has about 650,000 clones, about an eighth seen once; the top ten hold around 0.12%. The V gene end was trimmed by 5 bases and the J gene end by 2 bases; junction bases not matched to a gene: 10. This CDR3 is built from 17 residues. Per the germline V gene, CDR1 is LNHDA and CDR2 is SQIVND (reference sequence). The sample comprised naive CD4+ T cells from blood. The origin of this receptor is a man aged 25 to 45 with type 1 diabetes. V usage is TRBV19 and J usage is TRBJ2-1, with TRBD2 matching 9 bases. The CDR3 is CASSLVAGALTYNEQFF. The CDR3 DNA reads as TGTGCCAGTAGTTTGGTAGCGGGGGCCCTCACCTACAATGAGCAGTTCTTC.